A single sample gave rise to the 22 T cell receptor beta chains below, sequenced in a study of T cell responses to AZD1222 COVID-19 vaccine. TCRdb's copy holds only in-frame clones and misses some; the assay was immunoSEQ multiplex PCR. The table lists approximately 140,000 clones, about 90% of them singletons, with roughly 2% in the top ten. The sample in question was peripheral blood, obtained 28 days after the second AZD1222 dose. The receptors shown here come from an adult who received the AZD1222 COVID-19 vaccine.

This chain links TRBV5-8 with TRBJ1-5; D is undetermined. The CDR3 loop spans 15 amino acids. In germline, CDR1 is SGHTS, CDR2 YDEGEE. The V end lost 4 bases, the J end lost 8 bases, and 19 bases lay between the germline ends. The CDR3: CASSPEILFREPQHF. In DNA form, the CDR3 reads TGTGCCAGCAGCCCCGAGATCCTGTTTCGGGAGCCCCAGCATTTT.

The chain joins TRBV5-1 to TRBJ1-2; D is perhaps TRBD1 (5 bases). The CDR3 has 15 amino acids. Looked up from germline, CDR1 is SGHRS and CDR2 is YFSETQ. V was pared by 0 bases and J by 5 bases, with 14 bases between. The CDR3 sequence is CASSLAGGEFYGYTF. CDR3 nucleotides: TGCGCCAGCAGCTTGGCCGGGGGGGAATTTTATGGCTACACCTTC.

The rearrangement links TRBV27 to TRBJ1-2; TRBD1 agrees at 9 bases. The CDR3 loop spans 14 amino acids. The germline V gene has CDR1 MNHEY and CDR2 SMNVEV (reference sequence). V lost 6 bases and J lost 2; bases outside the gene matches: 4. CDR3 amino acids: CASRGTGKNYGYTF. The CDR3, as DNA: TGTGCCAGCAGAGGGACAGGGAAAAACTATGGCTACACCTTC.

The CDR3 DNA reads as TGTGCCAGCAGTGACAGGTCTGGGGCCAACGTCCTGACTTTC. This gives the protein CASSDRSGANVLTF. The V and J genes are TRBV2 and TRBJ2-6; no reliable D call. The ends were cut back, 3 bases at V and 1 base at J, with 4 bases in the middle. Germline values: CDR1 SNHLY, CDR2 FYNNEI. The CDR3 covers 14 residues. The variable domain in full, completed from reference TRBV2 and TRBJ2-6, reads EPEVTQTPSHQVTQMGQEVILRCVPISNHLYFYWYRQILGQKVEFLVSFYNNEISEKSEIFDDQFSVERPDGSNFTLKIRSTKLEDSAMYFCASSDRSGANVLTFGAGSRLTVL.

Comment on this clone: Other DNA sequences in the same sample also yield this CDR3. The rearrangement links TRBV19 to TRBJ1-2; a possible D gene is TRBD1 (6 bases). The germline V and J ends were trimmed by 8 bases and 2 bases, with 12 bases remaining between them. This CDR3 spans 13 amino acids. CDR1 and CDR2 (germline): LNHDA, SQIVND (reference sequence). CDR3 in amino acids: CASSMTGNYGYTF. The CDR3 coding sequence is TGTGCCAGTTCAATGACAGGCAACTATGGCTACACCTTC.

V is TRBV10-2 and J is TRBJ1-3, with D unclear. Trimming stripped 0 bases from V and 9 bases from J, with 9 bases between. CDR1 and CDR2 from the germline V gene are WSHSY and SAAADI. CDR3 length equals 13 residues. In DNA, the CDR3 is TGCGCCAGCAGTGAGTCGGGGTTTACCACCATATATTTT. It codes for CASSESGFTTIYF.

The rearrangement joins TRBV13 to TRBJ2-1; D might be TRBD2 (6 bases). Germline loops: CDR1 PRHDT, CDR2 FYEKMQ (reference sequence). The CDR3 consists of 15 residues. V was clipped by 5 bases and J by 6 bases, with 17 bases between them. In DNA form, the CDR3 reads TGTGCCAGCAGCCCACGGGACTCATATCGCAATGAGCAGTTCTTC. It specifies CASSPRDSYRNEQFF.

V and J are TRBV5-1 and TRBJ1-2; D is ambiguous. The CDR3 covers 14 residues. The germline CDR1 and CDR2 sequences are SGHRS and YFSETQ. Trimming cost V 4 bases and J 4 bases, with 14 bases left between them. The CDR3 spells CASSITPDIYGYTF. The DNA for the CDR3 is TGCGCCAGCAGCATTACCCCAGACATCTATGGCTACACCTTC.

The chain links TRBV6-5 to TRBJ1-4; 7 bases align to TRBD1. J lost 2 bases, V lost 11 bases, and 11 bases had no gene match. The CDR3 runs 15 residues. Germline values: CDR1 MNHEY, CDR2 SVGAGI. CDR3 in amino acids: CARRGRGGTNEKLFF. CDR3 sequence (DNA): TGTGCCCGTAGAGGCAGGGGGGGTACTAATGAAAAACTGTTTTTT.

The J gene is TRBJ2-3, the V gene TRBV6-4; TRBD2 aligns across 10 bases. The CDR3 consists of 15 residues. Germline CDR1 MRHNA, CDR2 SNTAGT. The junction had 4 bases not matched to a gene; V was cut back by 5 bases and J by 2 bases. CDR3 amino acids: CASSSSGGATDTQYF. The CDR3, as DNA: TGTGCCAGCAGTTCAAGCGGGGGGGCCACAGATACGCAGTATTTT.

The rearrangement links TRBV19 to TRBJ2-3; 9 nucleotides match TRBD1. CDR1 is LNHDA, CDR2 SQIVND, per germline (reference sequence). The CDR3 has 14 amino acids. The V segment lost 10 bases and the J segment 0 bases; nucleotides outside the gene matches: 5. CDR3 protein: CATQTGGSTDTQYF. CDR3 nucleotide sequence: TGTGCCACACAGACAGGGGGAAGCACAGATACGCAGTATTTT.

The chain uses TRBV3-1 (or the pseudogene TRBV3-2) and TRBJ2-2; 7 nucleotides line up with TRBD1. There are 16 residues in the CDR3. V lost 4 bases and J lost 0; bases outside the gene matches: 5. Germline V CDR1 and CDR2: LGHDT, YNNKEL (reference sequence). The CDR3 here is CASSPDGTANTGELFF. The CDR3 nucleotides read TGTGCCAGCAGCCCAGACGGGACAGCGAACACCGGGGAGCTGTTTTTT.

This chain connects TRBV5-1 to TRBJ2-7; D is possibly TRBD1 (5 bases). The CDR3 is 12 residues long. CDR1 is SGHRS, CDR2 YFSETQ, per germline. The V gene lost 4 bases and the J gene lost 4 bases, with 9 bases spanning the gap. The CDR3 bases are TGCGCCAGCAGCAAGACAGATTACGAGCAGTACTTC. It yields the protein CASSKTDYEQYF.

This sequence joins TRBV18 and TRBJ1-2, with a weak D call TRBD1 (6 bases). Trimming removed 2 bases from V and 5 bases from J, with 12 bases in between. The CDR3 is made up of 14 amino acids. The V gene's germline CDR1 is KGHSH and CDR2 LQKENI. In DNA, the CDR3 is TGTGCCAGCTCACCAAGGGACATAACATATGGCTACACCTTC. As protein: CASSPRDITYGYTF.

This sequence joins TRBV5-1 and TRBJ1-6; D unclear. CDR1 and CDR2 (germline): SGHRS, YFSETQ. The CDR3 loop spans 14 amino acids. The V end was cut by 0 bases, the J end by 10 bases, with 11 bases between. CDR3 nucleotides: TGCGCCAGCAGCTTGGGGCGAACACCCTCACCCCTCCACTTT. This codes for CASSLGRTPSPLHF.

This clone was observed a handful of times. V gene TRBV6-2 or TRBV6-3 combines with J gene TRBJ2-1; 7 bases match TRBD2. The CDR3 sequence is 15 residues long. Germline loops: CDR1 MNHEY, CDR2 SVGEGT. Losses at the gene ends were 5 bases for V and 0 bases for J; bases not matched to a gene: 4. The CDR3 bases are TGTGCCAGCAGTCTAGCGGAGAGCTCCTACAATGAGCAGTTCTTC. This gives the protein CASSLAESSYNEQFF.

In this sample, this clone turned up once. The chain carries TRBV7-8 and TRBJ2-2; 9 bases line up with TRBD2. Per germline, CDR1 SGHVS and CDR2 FQNEAQ. CDR3 size: 16 residues. Trimming took 7 bases from V and 4 from J; bases not matched to a gene: 10. DNA of the CDR3: TGTGCCAGCACCCACTCTAGCGGGACCTCCACCGGGGAGCTGTTTTTT. Its protein is CASTHSSGTSTGELFF.

The rearrangement links TRBV27 to TRBJ1-1, with TRBD1 matching over 9 bases. The germline CDR1 and CDR2 sequences are MNHEY and SMNVEV (reference sequence). This CDR3 has 18 amino acids. V lost 8 bases to trimming and J lost 1 base; unmatched junction nucleotides: 17. CDR3 DNA: TGTGCCAGCGCTCTCGCTATGATCGGGACAGGGCCGAACACTGAAGCTTTCTTT. Translation: CASALAMIGTGPNTEAFF.

The chain has TRBV11-1 and TRBJ2-1; tentative D call: TRBD1 (5 bases). Germline V gene sequence: CDR1 SGHAT, CDR2 FQDESV (reference sequence). The CDR3 covers 13 residues. V lost 10 bases to trimming and J lost 7 bases, with 17 bases between them. CDR3 DNA sequence: TGTGCCACCGAGTCAGGGAAAGGGAATGAGCAGTTCTTC. It specifies CATESGKGNEQFF.

The chain couples TRBV3-1 (or the pseudogene TRBV3-2) to TRBJ2-5; 8 bases agree with TRBD2. Looked up from germline, CDR1 is LGHDT and CDR2 is YNNKEL (reference sequence). The CDR3 totals 17 residues. Losses at the gene ends were 0 bases for V and 4 bases for J; bases not matched to a gene: 10. CDR3 sequence reads: CASSQDWVAGSGETQYF. The DNA for the CDR3 is TGTGCCAGCAGCCAAGATTGGGTAGCGGGGTCTGGAGAGACCCAGTACTTC.

This clone was found a few times. CDR3 DNA: TGTGCCAGCAGCTACCGCCACCTTGTCGGGGGGGATGAGCAGTTCTTC. Its translation: CASSYRHLVGGDEQFF. The chain carries TRBV6-5 and TRBJ2-1; TRBD2 agrees at 8 bases. The CDR3 extends over 16 amino acids. Losses at the gene ends were 6 bases for V and 8 bases for J; bases not matched to a gene: 15. Germline V gene data show CDR1 as MNHEY and CDR2 as SVGAGI.

This clone was observed a few times. This rearrangement joins TRBV11-2 to TRBJ2-1; TRBD2 matches 10 bases. V shed 6 bases and J 4 bases; nucleotides not matched to a gene: 6. There are 15 residues in the CDR3. CDR1 and CDR2 from the germline V gene are SGHAT and FQNNGV. Here the CDR3 DNA reads TGTGCCAGCAGGTCTGGACTAGCGGCTTACAATGAGCAGTTCTTC. Residues: CASRSGLAAYNEQFF.